This entry features one T cell receptor (beta chain) sequence. The target antigen is unknown. This record comes from a study of identical twins. Study-wide results and limits: Twins shared beta out-of-frame sequences in excess, but this excess was weaker.

The germline V gene encodes CDR1 SEHNR and CDR2 FQNEAQ (reference sequence). The CDR3 contains 15 residues. The germline V and J ends were trimmed by 2 bases and 10 bases, with 15 bases remaining between them. Template switching added a universal primer site, and cDNA bore unique molecular identifiers. TCRdb processed the 5' RACE reads anew with MiXCR; each CDR3 protein has one entry. The table has around 550,000 distinct CDR3 sequences, over 12% seen once; the top ten hold less than 0.5%. These same data were also listed under a study on yellow fever vaccine responses in identical twins.

The sequencing input was CD4+ T cells sorted from blood. The clonotype originates from a woman younger than 35 in good health. This rearrangement joins TRBV7-9 to TRBJ1-6, with D possibly being TRBD1 (5 bases). The CDR3 DNA follows: TGTGCCAGCAGCTTAACTGGGGCGAAGGGATCACCCCTCCACTTT. Its protein is CASSLTGAKGSPLHF.